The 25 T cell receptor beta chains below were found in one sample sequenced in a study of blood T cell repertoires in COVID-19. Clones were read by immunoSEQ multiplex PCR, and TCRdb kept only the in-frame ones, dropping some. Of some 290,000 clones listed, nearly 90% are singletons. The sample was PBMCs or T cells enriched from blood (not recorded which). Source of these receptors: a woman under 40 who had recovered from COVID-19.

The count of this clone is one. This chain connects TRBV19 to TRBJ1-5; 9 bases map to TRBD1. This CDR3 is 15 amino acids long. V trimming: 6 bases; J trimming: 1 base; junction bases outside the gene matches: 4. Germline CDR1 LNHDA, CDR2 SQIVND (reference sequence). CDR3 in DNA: TGTGCCAGTAGACGGACAGGGGCGAGCAATCAGCCCCAGCATTTT. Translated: CASRRTGASNQPQHF.

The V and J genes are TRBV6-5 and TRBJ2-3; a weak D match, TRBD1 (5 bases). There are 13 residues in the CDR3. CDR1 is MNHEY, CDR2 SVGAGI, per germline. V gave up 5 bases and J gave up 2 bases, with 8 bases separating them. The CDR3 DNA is TGTGCCAGCAGTCCAGGGATCACAGATACGCAGTATTTT. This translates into CASSPGITDTQYF.

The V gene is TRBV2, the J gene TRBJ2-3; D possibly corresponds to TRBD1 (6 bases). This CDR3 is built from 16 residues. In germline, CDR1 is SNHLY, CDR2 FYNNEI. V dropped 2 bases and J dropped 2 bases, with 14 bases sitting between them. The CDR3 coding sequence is TGTGCCAGCAGTGAATTTCAGGGGCGAGTCACAGATACGCAGTATTTT. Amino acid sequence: CASSEFQGRVTDTQYF. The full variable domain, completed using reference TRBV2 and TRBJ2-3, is EPEVTQTPSHQVTQMGQEVILRCVPISNHLYFYWYRQILGQKVEFLVSFYNNEISEKSEIFDDQFSVERPDGSNFTLKIRSTKLEDSAMYFCASSEFQGRVTDTQYFGPGTRLTVL.

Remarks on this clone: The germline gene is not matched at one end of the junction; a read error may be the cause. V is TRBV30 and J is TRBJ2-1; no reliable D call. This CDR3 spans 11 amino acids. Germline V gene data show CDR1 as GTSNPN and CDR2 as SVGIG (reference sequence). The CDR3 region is CAWDSFNEQFF. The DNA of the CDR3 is TGTGCCTGGGACTCCTTCAATGAGCAGTTCTTC.

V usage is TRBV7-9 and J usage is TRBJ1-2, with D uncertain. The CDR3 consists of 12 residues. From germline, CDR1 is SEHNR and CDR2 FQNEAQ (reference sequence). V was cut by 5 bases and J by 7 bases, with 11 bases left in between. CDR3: CASSPDGGGYTF. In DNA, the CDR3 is TGTGCCAGCAGCCCCGATGGAGGTGGCTACACCTTC.

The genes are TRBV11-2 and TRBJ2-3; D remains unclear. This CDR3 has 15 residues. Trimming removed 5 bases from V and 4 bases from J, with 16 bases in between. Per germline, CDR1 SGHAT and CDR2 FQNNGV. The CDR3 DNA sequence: TGTGCCAGCAGCCTCCTCCCCCTAGGAGCAGATACGCAGTATTTT. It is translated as CASSLLPLGADTQYF. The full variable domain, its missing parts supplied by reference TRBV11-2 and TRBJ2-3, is EAGVAQSPRYKIIEKRQSVAFWCNPISGHATLYWYQQILGQGPKLLIQFQNNGVVDDSQLPKDRFSAERLKGVDSTLKIQPAKLEDSAVYLCASSLLPLGADTQYFGPGTRLTVL.

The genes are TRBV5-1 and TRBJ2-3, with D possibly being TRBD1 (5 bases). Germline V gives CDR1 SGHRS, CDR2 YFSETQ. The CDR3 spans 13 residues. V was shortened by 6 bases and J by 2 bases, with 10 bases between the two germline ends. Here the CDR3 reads CASMEQATDTQYF. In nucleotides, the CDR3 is TGCGCCAGCATGGAACAGGCCACAGATACGCAGTATTTT.

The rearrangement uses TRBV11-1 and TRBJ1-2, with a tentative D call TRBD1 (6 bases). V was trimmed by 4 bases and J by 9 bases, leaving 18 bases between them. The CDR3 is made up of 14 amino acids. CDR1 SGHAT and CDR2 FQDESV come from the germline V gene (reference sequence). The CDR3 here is CASSYRTAPDSYTF. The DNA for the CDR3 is TGTGCCAGCAGCTATAGGACAGCGCCGGATAGCTACACCTTC.

The CDR3 nucleotides read TGCAGTGCCCGCGTCGCTGAAGCTTTCTTT. Encoded protein: CSARVAEAFF. The chain joins TRBV20-1 to TRBJ1-1; no reliable D call. Trimming stripped 6 bases from V and 6 bases from J, with 8 bases between. CDR1 is DFQATT, CDR2 SNEGSKA, per germline (reference sequence). The CDR3 extends over 10 amino acids.

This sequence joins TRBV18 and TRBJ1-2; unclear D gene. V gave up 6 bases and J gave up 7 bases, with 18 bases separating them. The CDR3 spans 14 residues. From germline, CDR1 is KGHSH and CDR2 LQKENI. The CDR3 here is CASSLEHLFFGYTF. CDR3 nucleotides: TGTGCCAGCTCCCTTGAGCACCTCTTCTTTGGCTACACCTTC.

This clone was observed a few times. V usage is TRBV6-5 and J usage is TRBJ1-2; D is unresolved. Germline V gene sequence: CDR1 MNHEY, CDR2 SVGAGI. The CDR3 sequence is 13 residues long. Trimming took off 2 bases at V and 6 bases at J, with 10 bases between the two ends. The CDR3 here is CASSYLGQDGYTF. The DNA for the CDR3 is TGTGCCAGCAGTTACCTTGGGCAAGATGGCTACACCTTC.

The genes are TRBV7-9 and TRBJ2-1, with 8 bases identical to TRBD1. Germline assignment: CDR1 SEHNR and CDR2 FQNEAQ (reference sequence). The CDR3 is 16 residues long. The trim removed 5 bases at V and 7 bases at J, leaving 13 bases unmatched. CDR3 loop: CASSPKEGQARNEQFF. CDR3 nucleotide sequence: TGTGCCAGCAGCCCAAAGGAGGGACAGGCAAGAAATGAGCAGTTCTTC.

The CDR3 spells CASSEAGQSYNEQFF. The CDR3 DNA reads TGTGCCAGCAGTGAGGCAGGGCAATCATACAATGAGCAGTTCTTC. This chain uses TRBV2 with TRBJ2-1, with D possibly matching TRBD1 (5 bases). The CDR3 is 15 amino acids. Looked up from germline, CDR1 is SNHLY and CDR2 is FYNNEI. The V end lost 3 bases, the J end lost 4 bases, and 13 bases lay between the germline ends.

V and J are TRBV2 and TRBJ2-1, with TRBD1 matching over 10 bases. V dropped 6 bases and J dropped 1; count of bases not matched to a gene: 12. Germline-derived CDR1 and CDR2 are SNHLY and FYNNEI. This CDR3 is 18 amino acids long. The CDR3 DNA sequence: TGTGCCAGCAGACGTCGCAACCGGGACAGGGGATCCTACAATGAGCAGTTCTTC. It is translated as CASRRRNRDRGSYNEQFF.

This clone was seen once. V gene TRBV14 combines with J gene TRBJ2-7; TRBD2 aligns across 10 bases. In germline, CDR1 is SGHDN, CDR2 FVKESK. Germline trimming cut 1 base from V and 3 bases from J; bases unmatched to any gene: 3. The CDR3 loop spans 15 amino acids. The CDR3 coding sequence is TGTGCCAGCAGCCAAGCGACTAGCGGGTTCTACGAGCAGTACTTC. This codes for CASSQATSGFYEQYF.

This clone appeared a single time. DNA for the CDR3: TGCGCCAGCAGCCAAGCACACCAGACAGGGGGATTTTCACCCCTCCACTTT. Translated: CASSQAHQTGGFSPLHF. The chain is built from TRBV4-3 and TRBJ1-6; 9 nucleotides align to TRBD1. Germline values: CDR1 LGHNA, CDR2 YSLEER. CDR3 length: 17 amino acids. With 1 base clipped from V and 9 bases from J, the junction kept 10 bases outside the gene matches.

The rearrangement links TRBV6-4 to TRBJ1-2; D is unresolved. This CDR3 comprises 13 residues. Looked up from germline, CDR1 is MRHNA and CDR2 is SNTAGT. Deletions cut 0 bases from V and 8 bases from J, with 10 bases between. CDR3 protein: CASSDSDRGGYTF. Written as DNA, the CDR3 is TGTGCCAGCAGTGACTCTGATCGAGGCGGCTACACCTTC.

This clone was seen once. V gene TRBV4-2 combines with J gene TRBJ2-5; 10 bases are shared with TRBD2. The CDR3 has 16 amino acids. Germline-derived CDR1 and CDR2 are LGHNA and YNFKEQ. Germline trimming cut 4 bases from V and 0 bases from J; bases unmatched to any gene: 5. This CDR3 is CASSRGLARDQETQYF. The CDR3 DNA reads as TGTGCCAGCAGCCGGGGACTAGCGAGGGACCAAGAGACCCAGTACTTC.

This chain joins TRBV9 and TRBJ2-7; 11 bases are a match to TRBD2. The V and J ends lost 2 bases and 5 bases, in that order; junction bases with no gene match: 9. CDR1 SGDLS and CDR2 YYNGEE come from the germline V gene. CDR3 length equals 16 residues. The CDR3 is CASSVVIAGGFDEQYF. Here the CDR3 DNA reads TGTGCCAGCAGCGTCGTAATAGCGGGAGGGTTCGACGAGCAGTACTTC.

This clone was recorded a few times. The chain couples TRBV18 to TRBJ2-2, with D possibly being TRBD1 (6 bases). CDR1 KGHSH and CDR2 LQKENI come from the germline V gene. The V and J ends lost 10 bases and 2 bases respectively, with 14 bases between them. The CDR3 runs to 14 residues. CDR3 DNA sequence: TGTGCCACATGTGAACAGGGTAACACCGGGGAGCTGTTTTTT. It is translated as CATCEQGNTGELFF.

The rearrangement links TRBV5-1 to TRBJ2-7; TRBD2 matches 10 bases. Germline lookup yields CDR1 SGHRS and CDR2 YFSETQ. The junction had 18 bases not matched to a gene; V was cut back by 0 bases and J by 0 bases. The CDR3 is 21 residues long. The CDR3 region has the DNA TGCGCCAGCAGCTTGGGCCTACCGGGACTAGCGAGGGGTGGCGGCTCCTACGAGCAGTACTTC. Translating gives CASSLGLPGLARGGGSYEQYF.

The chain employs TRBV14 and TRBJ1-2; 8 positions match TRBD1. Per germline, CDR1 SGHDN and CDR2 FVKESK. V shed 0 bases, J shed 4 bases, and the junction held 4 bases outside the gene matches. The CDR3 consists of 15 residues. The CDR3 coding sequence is TGTGCCAGCAGCCAAGATTGGGACAGGACCTATGGCTACACCTTC. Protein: CASSQDWDRTYGYTF.

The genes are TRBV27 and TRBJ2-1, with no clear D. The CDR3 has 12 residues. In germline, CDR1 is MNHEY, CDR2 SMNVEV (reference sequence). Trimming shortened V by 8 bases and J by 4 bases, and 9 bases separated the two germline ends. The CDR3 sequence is CASWLSYNEQFF. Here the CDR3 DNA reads TGTGCCAGCTGGCTTTCGTACAATGAGCAGTTCTTC.

As DNA, the CDR3 is TGTGCCATCAGTGGGGGACAGGGTAATGAAAAACTGTTTTTT. Translating gives CAISGGQGNEKLFF. This chain uses TRBV10-3 with TRBJ1-4; TRBD1 aligns across 9 bases. The CDR3 totals 14 residues. Trimming at V came to 4 bases and at J to 4 bases, leaving 1 base not matched to a gene. In germline, CDR1 is ENHRY, CDR2 SYGVKD.

CDR3 DNA sequence: TGTGCCAGCAGCTCAACCACTAGCGGCTGGTTCAAGCAGTACTTC. This encodes CASSSTTSGWFKQYF. V and J are TRBV7-9 and TRBJ2-7, with TRBD2 identical over 8 bases. The trim removed 4 bases at V and 8 bases at J, leaving 13 bases unmatched. CDR1 is SEHNR and CDR2 is FQNEAQ in the germline V gene (reference sequence). The CDR3 runs to 15 residues.